Listed below are T cell receptor beta chains from one sample, sequenced in a study of shared clonotypes between healthy human individuals. Profiling relied on immunoSEQ multiplex PCR, and the TCRdb table lists in-frame clones only, not all of them. The profile covers approximately 650,000 clones, with less than 97% appearing a single time and less than 0.13% taken by the ten largest. Sequencing was performed on naive CD8+ T cells sorted from blood. Receptor source: a woman in her 30s in good health. The CDR3 runs from the conserved cysteine through the conserved F or W. The D gene is left open where the match is weak. Rows give clone size only sometimes, using once, few, many, or a class for an expanded clone.

J: TRBJ2-2
D: TRBD2
size: NA
V: TRBV5-6
DNA: TGTGCCAGCAGCTCCCGACTAGCGGGTCACAACACCGGGGAGCTGTTTTTT
CDR3: CASSSRLAGHNTGELFF

J: TRBJ2-1
D: TRBD2
size: NA
V: TRBV29-1
DNA: TGCAGCGTTGAACGGGGACTAGGGGACAATGAGCAGTTCTTC
CDR3: CSVERGLGDNEQFF

J: TRBJ2-4
D: TRBD1
size: NA
V: TRBV19
DNA: TGTGCCAGTAGTACTCCTCAGACAGGGGGCGTGGACAAAAACATTCAGTACTTC
CDR3: CASSTPQTGGVDKNIQYF

J: TRBJ2-1
D: TRBD2
size: NA
V: TRBV30
DNA: TGTGCCTGGAGTGTAGCGGGAGGGCCCAACAATGAGCAGTTCTTC
CDR3: CAWSVAGGPNNEQFF

J: TRBJ2-7
D: NA
size: NA
V: TRBV2
DNA: TGTGCCAGCAGGCCCAGGGGTAGGAGCGAGCAGTACTTC
CDR3: CASRPRGRSEQYF

J: TRBJ1-1
D: NA
size: once
V: TRBV7-9
DNA: TGTGCCAGCAGCGGCGGGACGGTCAACACTGAAGCTTTCTTT
CDR3: CASSGGTVNTEAFF

J: TRBJ1-2
D: NA
size: NA
V: TRBV10-3
DNA: TGTGCCATCAGTGAGTCGTCGTTCGATGGCTACACCTTC
CDR3: CAISESSFDGYTF

J: TRBJ2-1
D: NA
size: NA
V: TRBV27
DNA: TGTGCCAGCAGGTCGGGGGGCCTAGAGCAGTTCTTC
CDR3: CASRSGGLEQFF

J: TRBJ1-2
D: NA
size: NA
V: TRBV5-5
DNA: TGTGCCAGCAACACTGGGGACTATGGCTACACCTTC
CDR3: CASNTGDYGYTF

J: TRBJ1-4
D: NA
size: NA
V: TRBV7-6
DNA: TGTGCCAGCAGCGTTAACAGGGTGGAAAAACTGTTTTTT
CDR3: CASSVNRVEKLFF

J: TRBJ1-2
D: NA
size: NA
V: TRBV27
DNA: TGTGCCAGCAGCTCCGGGACGGCTAGCTACACCTTC
CDR3: CASSSGTASYTF

J: TRBJ2-1
D: TRBD1
size: NA
V: TRBV7-8
DNA: TGTGCCAGCTACGGGACAGGGGTTTACAATGAGCAGTTCTTC
CDR3: CASYGTGVYNEQFF

J: TRBJ2-7
D: NA
size: NA
V: TRBV11-2
DNA: TGTGCCAGCAGCTTAGCGCCGGCCTACGAGCAGTACTTC
CDR3: CASSLAPAYEQYF

J: TRBJ2-1
D: NA
size: once
V: TRBV11-2
DNA: TGTGCCAGCAGCTTAGATGTTTGGCGGGGAAACTCCTACAATGAGCAGTTCTTC
CDR3: CASSLDVWRGNSYNEQFF

J: TRBJ1-2
D: NA
size: NA
V: TRBV27
DNA: TGTGCCAGCAGTCCTCAAGGTTCTTCTAACTATGGCTACACCTTC
CDR3: CASSPQGSSNYGYTF

J: TRBJ2-1
D: NA
size: NA
V: TRBV5-1
DNA: TGCGCCAGCAGCTTGGGCCTTTTCTGGGAGCAGTTCTTC
CDR3: CASSLGLFWEQFF

J: TRBJ2-7
D: NA
size: NA
V: TRBV5-4
DNA: TGTGCCAGCAGCCTGCCAGACAACGCCTACGAGCAGTACTTC
CDR3: CASSLPDNAYEQYF

J: TRBJ2-1
D: NA
size: NA
V: TRBV19
DNA: TGTGCCAGTAGTATGGAGCCCTACAATGAGCAGTTCTTC
CDR3: CASSMEPYNEQFF

J: TRBJ1-3
D: NA
size: NA
V: TRBV11-2
DNA: TGTGCCAGCAGCTTACTATACGGGGAGTCAGAAAACACCATATATTTT
CDR3: CASSLLYGESENTIYF

J: TRBJ1-1
D: TRBD1
size: NA
V: TRBV19
DNA: TGTGCCAGTAGTATAAGGGGGACAGGACACACTGAAGCTTTCTTT
CDR3: CASSIRGTGHTEAFF

J: TRBJ1-5
D: NA
size: NA
V: TRBV28
DNA: TGTGCCAGCAGTTCCTTAAGGGCAGGGCGGCGCAATCAGCCCCAGCATTTT
CDR3: CASSSLRAGRRNQPQHF

J: TRBJ1-5
D: TRBD1
size: NA
V: TRBV2
DNA: TGTGCCAGCAGTGGTCACAGGGGTGGGGGCAATCAGCCCCAGCATTTT
CDR3: CASSGHRGGGNQPQHF

J: TRBJ2-1
D: NA
size: NA
V: TRBV4-1
DNA: TGCGCCAGCAGCTTAACTCAGGGCTACAATGAGCAGTTCTTC
CDR3: CASSLTQGYNEQFF

J: TRBJ1-1
D: NA
size: few
V: TRBV6-6
DNA: TGTGCCAGCAGTTACGACGGAGGGACTGAAGCTTTCTTT
CDR3: CASSYDGGTEAFF

J: TRBJ2-1
D: NA
size: NA
V: TRBV7-8
DNA: TGTGCCAGCAGGGAAAGGGGTCAAAACTTTTACAATGAGCAGTTCTTC
CDR3: CASRERGQNFYNEQFF

J: TRBJ2-3
D: NA
size: NA
V: TRBV5-5
DNA: TGTGCCAGCAGCTTGGCCGAAGCAGTCTTAACAGATACGCAGTATTTT
CDR3: CASSLAEAVLTDTQYF

J: TRBJ2-7
D: NA
size: NA
V: TRBV28
DNA: TGTGCCAGCAGTTCCCCCTTGGCCTACGAGCAGTACTTC
CDR3: CASSSPLAYEQYF

J: TRBJ2-2
D: NA
size: NA
V: TRBV19
DNA: TGTGCCAGTACTATCCCGCCAAAGCCCACCGGGGAGCTGTTTTTT
CDR3: CASTIPPKPTGELFF

J: TRBJ2-7
D: TRBD2
size: NA
V: TRBV5-8
DNA: TGTGCCAGCAGCCCCGGAATTCCTCGGACTAGCGGGTCTAAGGAGCAGTACTTC
CDR3: CASSPGIPRTSGSKEQYF

J: TRBJ1-1
D: TRBD1
size: NA
V: TRBV2
DNA: TGTGCCAGCAGAGAAGGACAGGGGGCGTCCACTGAAGCTTTCTTT
CDR3: CASREGQGASTEAFF

J: TRBJ2-7
D: NA
size: NA
V: TRBV28
DNA: TGTGCCAGCAGCCGGATTTTATACGAGCAGTACTTC
CDR3: CASSRILYEQYF

J: TRBJ2-5
D: NA
size: NA
V: TRBV29-1
DNA: TGCAGCGTTGTTTGGGTTGGGATCCAAGAGACCCAGTACTTC
CDR3: CSVVWVGIQETQYF

J: TRBJ2-7
D: NA
size: NA
V: TRBV6-1
DNA: TGTGCCAGCAGTACAGGGAGCTACGAGCAGTACTTC
CDR3: CASSTGSYEQYF

J: TRBJ2-1
D: NA
size: NA
V: TRBV29-1
DNA: TGCAGCGTTGAGCTAGACTACAATGAGCAGTTCTTC
CDR3: CSVELDYNEQFF

J: TRBJ2-1
D: TRBD2
size: once
V: TRBV10-2
DNA: TGCGCCAGCAGTGAGTCCACGGGAGGGAACAATGAGCAGTTCTTC
CDR3: CASSESTGGNNEQFF

J: TRBJ2-5
D: NA
size: NA
V: TRBV15
DNA: TGTGCCACCACCGCGGGGACGTACCAAGAGACCCAGTACTTC
CDR3: CATTAGTYQETQYF

J: TRBJ2-1
D: NA
size: NA
V: TRBV27
DNA: TGTGCCAGCAGTCCACAGGGAAAGGATGAGCAGTTCTTC
CDR3: CASSPQGKDEQFF

J: TRBJ2-7
D: NA
size: NA
V: TRBV6-1
DNA: TGTGCCAGCAGTGAAGGCATAACCTACGAGCAGTACTTC
CDR3: CASSEGITYEQYF

J: TRBJ1-1
D: TRBD1
size: NA
V: TRBV5-4
DNA: TGTGCCAGCAGCTTAACAGGGGTGAACACTGAAGCTTTCTTT
CDR3: CASSLTGVNTEAFF

J: TRBJ1-5
D: NA
size: NA
V: TRBV4-1
DNA: TGCGCCAGCAGCCCCCGTTGGGAGGCCCAGCCCCAGCATTTT
CDR3: CASSPRWEAQPQHF

J: TRBJ1-1
D: NA
size: NA
V: TRBV5-4
DNA: TGTGCCAGCAGCTTTCGACATATGAACACTGAAGCTTTCTTT
CDR3: CASSFRHMNTEAFF

J: TRBJ1-1
D: NA
size: NA
V: TRBV5-8
DNA: TGTGTCCCCCCCGAGGAGGCTGCTTTCTTT
CDR3: CVPPEEAAFF

J: TRBJ2-3
D: NA
size: NA
V: TRBV5-1
DNA: TGCGCCAGCAGGAGGGCACCCGACCTCACAGATACGCAGTATTTT
CDR3: CASRRAPDLTDTQYF

J: TRBJ2-1
D: NA
size: NA
V: TRBV7-9
DNA: TGTGCCAGCAGCTCCCGGGAGCCTGAGCAGTTCTTC
CDR3: CASSSREPEQFF

J: TRBJ2-5
D: TRBD2
size: NA
V: TRBV7-9
DNA: TGTGCCAGCAGCCCAGCGGGAGAAGGAGAGACCCAGTACTTC
CDR3: CASSPAGEGETQYF

J: TRBJ2-1
D: TRBD2
size: NA
V: TRBV4-1
DNA: TGCGCCAGCAGCCAAGAAATGGCGGGAACTAGCGGTTACAATGAGCAGTTCTTC
CDR3: CASSQEMAGTSGYNEQFF

J: TRBJ2-7
D: TRBD1
size: NA
V: TRBV28
DNA: TGTGCCAGCAGCTGGGACAGGGGCCTGGTAGGGGGCTACGAGCAGTACTTC
CDR3: CASSWDRGLVGGYEQYF

J: TRBJ2-1
D: NA
size: NA
V: TRBV19
DNA: TGTGCCAGTAGTATTCCGCAGGGCAATGAGCAGTTCTTC
CDR3: CASSIPQGNEQFF

J: TRBJ2-7
D: TRBD2
size: NA
V: TRBV6-5
DNA: TGTGCCAGCAGTTACGCCAGCGGGAGCTACGAGCAGTACTTC
CDR3: CASSYASGSYEQYF

J: TRBJ2-5
D: TRBD2
size: NA
V: TRBV5-6
DNA: TGTGCCAGCAGCTTGGTCGGACTAGCGGTCCAGGTTGAGGAAGAGACCCAGTACTTC
CDR3: CASSLVGLAVQVEEETQYF

J: TRBJ2-1
D: NA
size: NA
V: TRBV30
DNA: TGTGCCTGGAGGGCCGGGGCTGAGCAGTTCTTC
CDR3: CAWRAGAEQFF

J: TRBJ2-5
D: TRBD2
size: NA
V: TRBV6-1
DNA: TGTGCCAGCAGTGAAGCGCCGCTAGCGGGAGGGGGTGAGACCCAGTACTTC
CDR3: CASSEAPLAGGGETQYF

J: TRBJ2-7
D: NA
size: NA
V: TRBV10-3
DNA: TGTGCCATCAGTGAGTCGCAGACGGGGGCTTACGAGCAGTACTTC
CDR3: CAISESQTGAYEQYF

J: TRBJ1-2
D: NA
size: NA
V: TRBV13
DNA: TGTGCCAGCAGCTTCCCGGACAATGGCTATGGCTACACCTTC
CDR3: CASSFPDNGYGYTF

J: TRBJ2-7
D: TRBD2
size: NA
V: TRBV27
DNA: TGTGCCAGCAGTACTAGCGGGAGACGGTCCTACGAGCAGTACTTC
CDR3: CASSTSGRRSYEQYF